Shown below are 27 T cell receptor beta chains from a single sample sequenced in a study of T cells in narcolepsy. Using immunoSEQ multiplex PCR, the repertoire was profiled, and TCRdb retains in-frame clones only, with some absent. Here the sample spans over 25,000 clones, around 78% being singletons. Sequenced sample: CD45RA- memory CD4+ T cells from PBMCs. Receptors originate from a human donor with narcolepsy.

V usage is TRBV27 and J usage is TRBJ1-4; TRBD1 might be the D (5 bases). V was cut by 5 bases and J by 4 bases, with 11 bases left in between. There are 14 residues in the CDR3. The germline gives CDR1 MNHEY, CDR2 SMNVEV (reference sequence). CDR3 residues: CASSPRAINEKLFF. For the CDR3, the DNA is TGTGCCAGCAGTCCCAGGGCGATTAATGAAAAACTGTTTTTT.

This clone was observed a handful of times. The V gene is TRBV10-3, the J gene TRBJ1-6; 8 positions match TRBD1. V shed 6 bases, J shed 12 bases, and the junction held 7 bases outside the gene matches. Germline lookup yields CDR1 ENHRY and CDR2 SYGVKD. The CDR3 is 13 amino acids. The CDR3 is CAIRTQGAGPLHF. The DNA for the CDR3 is TGTGCCATCAGGACTCAGGGGGCAGGACCCCTCCACTTT.

Regarding this clone: The same CDR3 arises from other DNA sequences in this sample as well. V and J are TRBV7-9 and TRBJ1-2; no firm D call. Between the trimmed V and J ends, which lost 1 base and 4 bases, there was a span of 7 bases. The CDR3 loop spans 13 amino acids. Germline V gene sequence: CDR1 SEHNR, CDR2 FQNEAQ (reference sequence). CDR3 protein: CASSLDLGYGYTF. CDR3 DNA sequence: TGTGCCAGCAGCTTAGACTTGGGCTATGGCTACACCTTC.

This chain connects TRBV2 to TRBJ1-6, with D unresolved. CDR3 length: 11 amino acids. Trimming took 3 bases from V and 10 from J, leaving 4 bases between them. The germline V gene encodes CDR1 SNHLY and CDR2 FYNNEI. The CDR3 region is CASSDESPLHF. In nucleotides, the CDR3 is TGTGCCAGCAGTGATGAGTCACCCCTCCACTTT.

The genes are TRBV7-8 and TRBJ1-2, with D possibly matching TRBD1 (5 bases). The CDR3 covers 13 residues. Per germline, CDR1 SGHVS and CDR2 FQNEAQ. V was pared by 8 bases and J by 1 base, with 11 bases between. The CDR3 is CASGGQGNYGYTF. CDR3 bases: TGTGCCAGCGGCGGGCAGGGTAACTATGGCTACACCTTC.

CDR3 sequence reads: CASSPGTDFGEQFF. The CDR3 DNA is TGTGCCAGCAGCCCTGGGACAGATTTCGGTGAGCAGTTCTTC. The chain uses TRBV11-3 and TRBJ2-1; 7 bases are shared with TRBD1. The CDR3 sequence is 14 residues long. From germline, CDR1 is SGHNT and CDR2 YENEEA. V trimming: 5 bases; J trimming: 9 bases; junction bases outside the gene matches: 10.

The V call is TRBV18, the J call TRBJ1-2, with D perhaps matching TRBD1 (6 bases). The CDR3 covers 12 residues. Trimming removed 4 bases at V and 8 bases at J, with 11 bases between. Germline V gives CDR1 KGHSH, CDR2 LQKENI. Here the CDR3 reads CASSLTGRGYTF. The CDR3 DNA is TGTGCCAGCTCACTCACAGGGAGGGGCTACACCTTC.

This rearrangement joins TRBV5-1 to TRBJ2-4; 9 bases are a match to TRBD1. The ends lost 4 bases at V and 6 bases at J; junction bases unmatched: 5. Germline V gene lookup returns CDR1 SGHRS and CDR2 YFSETQ. There are 14 residues in the CDR3. The CDR3 bases are TGCGCCAGCAGCCCAATGGGACAGGGAAACATTCAGTACTTC. This gives the protein CASSPMGQGNIQYF.

V gene TRBV29-1 combines with J gene TRBJ2-6, with a possible D match to TRBD1 (6 bases). Per the germline V gene, CDR1 is SQVTM and CDR2 is ANQGSEA. The germline V and J ends were trimmed by 4 bases and 0 bases, with 13 bases remaining between them. The CDR3 totals 16 residues. The CDR3 loop is CSVARDIDSGANVLTF. The CDR3 DNA reads as TGCAGCGTTGCCCGGGACATCGACTCTGGGGCCAACGTCCTGACTTTC.

CDR3 protein: CASSLQTGGTATQYF. CDR3 sequence (DNA): TGTGCCAGCAGCTTACAGACAGGGGGAACAGCGACCCAGTACTTC. The V call is TRBV7-2, the J call TRBJ2-5; 9 bases are shared with TRBD1. V trimming: 2 bases; J trimming: 7 bases; junction bases outside the gene matches: 8. Germline CDR1 SGHTA, CDR2 FQGNSA. CDR3 length equals 15 residues.

The rearrangement links TRBV11-2 to TRBJ2-5, with D tentatively TRBD1 (6 bases). This CDR3 is built from 13 residues. The ends were cut back, 1 base at V and 3 bases at J, with 6 bases in the middle. Per the germline V gene, CDR1 is SGHAT and CDR2 is FQNNGV. The chain's CDR3 is CASSLGQEETQYF. CDR3 nucleotide sequence: TGTGCCAGCAGCTTAGGACAGGAAGAGACCCAGTACTTC.

The chain uses TRBV7-2 and TRBJ1-1, with no clear D. The ends were cut back, 5 bases at V and 4 bases at J, with 11 bases in the middle. The CDR3 spans 13 residues. Germline loops: CDR1 SGHTA, CDR2 FQGNSA. The CDR3 DNA sequence: TGTGCCAGCAGCCAAGCGGCAGCCACTGAAGCTTTCTTT. Translation gives CASSQAAATEAFF.

DNA of the CDR3: TGCAGCACTACTCAGGGGCTGCACTATGGCTACACCTTC. Its translation: CSTTQGLHYGYTF. This rearrangement joins TRBV29-1 to TRBJ1-2; the D gene is possibly TRBD1 (6 bases). The CDR3 has 13 amino acids. V was cut by 8 bases and J by 3 bases, with 16 bases left in between. Germline V gene lookup returns CDR1 SQVTM and CDR2 ANQGSEA.

This clone was recorded once. Because the CDR3's place on the DNA is in doubt, the DNA is left out and the CDR3 is given as listed by TCRdb. The chain has TRBV2 and TRBJ2-3; no DNA check was done on the table's D call, TRBD2. The CDR3 length is 15 residues, termini included. The germline V gene encodes CDR1 SNHLY and CDR2 FYNNEI. CDR3 loop: CASSETWAGGAPPLF.

V is TRBV11-2 and J is TRBJ2-7; 8 bases fit TRBD1. CDR1 is SGHAT and CDR2 is FQNNGV in the germline V gene. The CDR3 contains 16 residues. V was pared by 5 bases and J by 0 bases, with 9 bases of the junction left unmatched. CDR3 sequence: CASSPRTGWGSYEQYF. The DNA of the CDR3 is TGTGCCAGCAGCCCCCGGACAGGGTGGGGCTCCTACGAGCAGTACTTC.

This clone was found a few times. The chain couples TRBV6-5 to TRBJ1-2; 8 positions agree with TRBD1. This CDR3 is built from 15 residues. V lost 5 bases to trimming and J lost 7 bases; unmatched junction nucleotides: 12. Germline V gives CDR1 MNHEY, CDR2 SVGAGI. In DNA form, the CDR3 reads TGTGCCAGCAGTCGGGGGGGGCAGGGGGCCTCTGGCTACACCTTC. The encoded protein is CASSRGGQGASGYTF.

The chain combines TRBV11-1 with TRBJ2-2; TRBD1 matches 10 bases. The CDR3 length is 14 residues. The V gene end was trimmed by 5 bases and the J gene end by 7 bases; junction bases not matched to a gene: 4. Germline V gene sequence: CDR1 SGHAT, CDR2 FQDESV (reference sequence). The CDR3 loop is CASSPDRGIGELFF. The CDR3 DNA sequence: TGTGCCAGCAGCCCGGACAGGGGGATCGGGGAGCTGTTTTTT. The entire variable domain, with the rest obtained from reference TRBV11-1 and TRBJ2-2, is as follows: EAEVAQSPRYKITEKSQAVAFWCDPISGHATLYWYRQILGQGPELLVQFQDESVVDDSQLPKDRFSAERLKGVDSTLKIQPAELGDSAMYLCASSPDRGIGELFFGEGSRLTVL.

The chain carries TRBV6-6 and TRBJ2-3; TRBD2 might be the D (6 bases). The germline V and J ends were trimmed by 2 bases and 2 bases, with 11 bases remaining between them. The CDR3 extends over 15 amino acids. Germline values: CDR1 MNHNY, CDR2 SVGAGI (reference sequence). The CDR3 coding sequence is TGTGCCAGCAGTTACACGGGGGAGAACACAGATACGCAGTATTTT. Translated: CASSYTGENTDTQYF.

The chain employs TRBV27 and TRBJ1-4, with D unclear. Germline V lookup: CDR1 MNHEY, CDR2 SMNVEV (reference sequence). CDR3 length equals 15 residues. With 1 base removed from V and 2 bases from J, the gap between germline ends came to 8 bases. The CDR3 DNA reads as TGTGCCAGCAGTTTATTCGGTGGCACTAATGAAAAACTGTTTTTT. This sequence encodes CASSLFGGTNEKLFF.

This clone turned up a few times. The V and J genes are TRBV5-1 and TRBJ2-3; D is possibly TRBD2 (5 bases). The CDR3 covers 13 residues. V lost 4 bases, J lost 2 bases, and 8 bases lay in between. CDR1 is SGHRS and CDR2 is YFSETQ in the germline V gene. The CDR3 DNA reads as TGCGCCAGCAGCCTGGACTTCACAGATACGCAGTATTTT. This encodes CASSLDFTDTQYF. The whole variable domain, filled in from reference TRBV5-1 and TRBJ2-3, reads KAGVTQTPRYLIKTRGQQVTLSCSPISGHRSVSWYQQTPGQGLQFLFEYFSETQRNKGNFPGRFSGRQFSNSRSEMNVSTLELGDSALYLCASSLDFTDTQYFGPGTRLTVL.

This chain uses TRBV5-4 with TRBJ2-5; 10 bases are shared with TRBD1. The germline V gene has CDR1 SGHNT and CDR2 YYREEE (reference sequence). The CDR3 spans 16 residues. The V segment lost 1 base and the J segment 5 bases; nucleotides outside the gene matches: 8. This CDR3 reads CASSLRDRGDQETQYF. The CDR3 region has the DNA TGTGCCAGCAGCTTGCGGGACAGGGGAGATCAGGAGACCCAGTACTTC.

The V gene is TRBV4-2, the J gene TRBJ1-4, with D maybe TRBD1 (5 bases). Trimming took 0 bases from V and 8 from J, leaving 16 bases between them. This CDR3 region has 16 residues. Germline values: CDR1 LGHNA, CDR2 YNFKEQ. CDR3 coding DNA: TGTGCCAGCAGCCAAGAAGGGACGGTGGAAGGCGAAAAACTGTTTTTT. This translates into CASSQEGTVEGEKLFF.

This clone was counted a few times. The rearrangement joins TRBV5-1 to TRBJ1-1; possibly TRBD1 for D (5 bases). From germline, CDR1 is SGHRS and CDR2 YFSETQ. There are 16 residues in the CDR3. V was trimmed by 0 bases and J by 2 bases, leaving 14 bases between them. As DNA, the CDR3 is TGCGCCAGCAGCTTGGTTGGGGTCGGGGGAAACACTGAAGCTTTCTTT. It is translated as CASSLVGVGGNTEAFF.

V and J are TRBV11-1 and TRBJ2-2; D uncertain. Trimming took off 2 bases at V and 6 bases at J, with 10 bases between the two ends. Germline CDR1 SGHAT, CDR2 FQDESV (reference sequence). This CDR3 is 14 amino acids long. The CDR3 DNA follows: TGTGCCAGCAGCTTATTGCTGTCGGCCGGGGAGCTGTTTTTT. Encoded protein: CASSLLLSAGELFF.

The V and J genes are TRBV5-4 and TRBJ2-1; D ambiguous. CDR1 is SGHNT and CDR2 is YYREEE in the germline V gene (reference sequence). V lost 7 bases, J lost 8 bases, and 10 bases lay in between. The CDR3 spans 11 residues. The CDR3 loop is CASPPSHEQFF. The CDR3 DNA is TGTGCCAGCCCTCCGTCCCATGAGCAGTTCTTC. Drawing the rest from reference TRBV5-4 and TRBJ2-1, the complete variable domain is ETGVTQSPTHLIKTRGQQVTLRCSSQSGHNTVSWYQQALGQGPQFIFQYYREEENGRGNFPPRFSGLQFPNYSSELNVNALELDDSALYLCASPPSHEQFFGPGTRLTVL.

This chain links TRBV6-5 with TRBJ1-5, with 8 bases lining up with TRBD1. This CDR3 has 13 amino acids. Trimming at V came to 8 bases and at J to 6 bases, leaving 6 bases not matched to a gene. CDR1 MNHEY and CDR2 SVGAGI come from the germline V gene. The CDR3 DNA reads TGTGCCAGCGGACAGGGTTCCTTTCAGCCCCAGCATTTT. Translated: CASGQGSFQPQHF.

The CDR3 DNA follows: TGTGCCAGCAGCGTAGACTTAATCGGGGAGCAGTACTTC. This codes for CASSVDLIGEQYF. The V gene is TRBV7-3, the J gene TRBJ2-7; D remains unclear. CDR1 and CDR2 (germline): SGHTA, FQGTGA. CDR3 length: 13 residues. V dropped 5 bases and J dropped 7 bases, with 15 bases sitting between them. The full variable domain, its missing parts supplied by reference TRBV7-3 and TRBJ2-7, is GAGVSQTPSNKVTEKGKYVELRCDPISGHTALYWYRQSLGQGPEFLIYFQGTGAADDSGLPNDRFFAVRPEGSVSTLKIQRTERGDSAVYLCASSVDLIGEQYFGPGTRLTVT.